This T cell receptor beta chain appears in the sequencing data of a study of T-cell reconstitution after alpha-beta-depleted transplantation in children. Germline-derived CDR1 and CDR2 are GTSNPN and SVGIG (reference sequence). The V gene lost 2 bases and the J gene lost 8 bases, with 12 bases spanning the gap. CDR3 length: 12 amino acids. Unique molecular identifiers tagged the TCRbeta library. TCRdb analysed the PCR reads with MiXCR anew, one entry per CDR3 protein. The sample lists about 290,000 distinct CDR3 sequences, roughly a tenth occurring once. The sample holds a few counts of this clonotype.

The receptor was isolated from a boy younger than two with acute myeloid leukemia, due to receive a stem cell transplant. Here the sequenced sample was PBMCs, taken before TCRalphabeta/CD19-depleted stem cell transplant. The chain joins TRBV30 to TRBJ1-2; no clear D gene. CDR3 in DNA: TGTGCCTGGAGTCCCTCTCCTAGGGGCTACACCTTC. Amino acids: CAWSPSPRGYTF.